Presented here are 20 T cell receptor beta chains from one specimen sequenced in a study of blood T cell repertoires in COVID-19 (dated by TCRdb to about 2020). The library was prepared using the immunoSEQ multiplex PCR assay. TCRdb holds this immuneACCESS table with in-frame rearrangements only. Some clones are missing; in checked studies, unresolved V genes explain under half, and the rest has no known cause. The sample includes 55,000 to 70,000 clones, with 70% to 90% observed a single time. The top ten clones comprise around 3.5% of the sample. Sequencing was carried out using peripheral blood. The source of these receptors is a woman in her forties or fifties with COVID-19, enrolled during active disease.

This rearrangement joins TRBV6-6 to TRBJ1-5; 10 bases fit TRBD1. CDR3 length: 16 residues. Germline V gives CDR1 MNHNY, CDR2 SVGAGI (reference sequence). Trimming took 5 bases from V and 2 from J; bases not matched to a gene: 6. CDR3 nucleotides: TGTGCCAGCAGTGGGGACAGGGGAGGCGGCAATCAGCCCCAGCATTTT. Translating it yields CASSGDRGGGNQPQHF.

The chain couples TRBV5-4 to TRBJ2-5; 7 bases agree with TRBD2. This CDR3 has 13 amino acids. Trimming cost V 7 bases and J 5 bases; bases outside gene matches: 8. The germline V gene encodes CDR1 SGHNT and CDR2 YYREEE (reference sequence). CDR3: CASGTTRSETQYF. DNA for the CDR3: TGTGCCAGCGGGACTACCCGGAGCGAGACCCAGTACTTC.

The V call is TRBV25-1, the J call TRBJ2-1; 7 bases fit TRBD2. CDR1 and CDR2 from the germline V gene are MGHDK and SYGVNS. The CDR3 is 14 residues long. J was trimmed by 0 bases and V by 10 bases; bases with no gene match: 6. CDR3 protein: CATGGRRSYNEQFF. In nucleotides, the CDR3 is TGTGCCACCGGCGGGAGACGCTCCTACAATGAGCAGTTCTTC.

The V and J genes are TRBV10-2 and TRBJ2-3; 7 bases align to TRBD2. V shed 7 bases, J shed 0 bases, and the junction held 10 bases outside the gene matches. CDR3 length: 16 amino acids. Germline-derived CDR1 and CDR2 are WSHSY and SAAADI. In DNA, the CDR3 is TGCGCCAGCACGACGCCGGGACTACCTAGCACAGATACGCAGTATTTT. Protein product: CASTTPGLPSTDTQYF.

The chain joins TRBV12-3 or TRBV12-4 to TRBJ1-1; TRBD1 agrees at 7 bases. With 7 bases clipped from V and 7 bases from J, the junction kept 6 bases outside the gene matches. The CDR3 runs 12 residues. The CDR3, as DNA: TGTGCCAGCACCTCAAGACAGGGTGAAGCTTTCTTT. Encoded protein: CASTSRQGEAFF.

The chain uses TRBV5-1 and TRBJ1-2, with 7 bases aligning to TRBD1. V trimming: 0 bases; J trimming: 8 bases; junction bases outside the gene matches: 7. The CDR3 runs to 14 residues. The V gene's germline CDR1 is SGHRS and CDR2 YFSETQ. CDR3 sequence reads: CASSLGGQIDGYTF. The CDR3 region has the DNA TGCGCCAGCAGCTTGGGGGGACAGATCGACGGCTACACCTTC. The entire variable domain, with the rest obtained from reference TRBV5-1 and TRBJ1-2, is as follows: KAGVTQTPRYLIKTRGQQVTLSCSPISGHRSVSWYQQTPGQGLQFLFEYFSETQRNKGNFPGRFSGRQFSNSRSEMNVSTLELGDSALYLCASSLGGQIDGYTFGSGTRLTVV.

The chain recombines TRBV3-1 (or the pseudogene TRBV3-2) with TRBJ2-1; D unresolved. With 3 bases removed from V and 5 bases from J, the gap between germline ends came to 2 bases. From germline, CDR1 is LGHDT and CDR2 YNNKEL (reference sequence). This CDR3 region has 11 residues. The CDR3 DNA is TGTGCCAGCAGCCACGACAATGAGCAGTTCTTC. Protein product: CASSHDNEQFF.

The table lists this clone with a few counts. The rearrangement uses TRBV9 and TRBJ2-1; 13 positions match TRBD2. CDR3 length: 15 amino acids. V gave up 1 base and J gave up 8 bases; unmatched junction bases: 3. Germline V lookup: CDR1 SGDLS, CDR2 YYNGEE. DNA for the CDR3: TGTGCCAGCAGCGTACCGGGACTAGCGGGATATGAGCAGTTCTTC. This sequence encodes CASSVPGLAGYEQFF. The full variable domain, in which reference TRBV9 and TRBJ2-1 provide the parts outside the CDR3, is DSGVTQTPKHLITATGQRVTLRCSPRSGDLSVYWYQQSLDQGLQFLIQYYNGEERAKGNILERFSAQQFPDLHSELNLSSLELGDSALYFCASSVPGLAGYEQFFGPGTRLTVL.

This clone turned up a few times. This rearrangement joins TRBV10-1 to TRBJ2-4; possibly TRBD2 for D (5 bases). Germline CDR1 and CDR2: WNHNN and SYGVQD (reference sequence). V was cut by 9 bases and J by 0 bases, with 24 bases left in between. The CDR3 is made up of 18 amino acids. The CDR3 spells CARKRRTQYPLAKNIQYF. Here the CDR3 DNA reads TGCGCCAGGAAACGTCGGACTCAATACCCGCTAGCCAAAAACATTCAGTACTTC.

The V gene is TRBV2, the J gene TRBJ2-1; TRBD1 is a possible D gene (6 bases). Germline V gene sequence: CDR1 SNHLY, CDR2 FYNNEI. The CDR3 contains 13 residues. Trimming shortened V by 10 bases and J by 4 bases, and 14 bases separated the two germline ends. The CDR3, as DNA: TGTGCCACCCGGGACACCTTTTACAATGAGCAGTTCTTC. This gives the protein CATRDTFYNEQFF. The full variable domain, with the rest looked up from reference TRBV2 and TRBJ2-1, is EPEVTQTPSHQVTQMGQEVILRCVPISNHLYFYWYRQILGQKVEFLVSFYNNEISEKSEIFDDQFSVERPDGSNFTLKIRSTKLEDSAMYFCATRDTFYNEQFFGPGTRLTVL.

V gene TRBV24-1 combines with J gene TRBJ2-1; a weak D match, TRBD2 (5 bases). Trimming left V 2 bases short and J 9 bases short, with 13 bases between. This CDR3 has 14 residues. Germline CDR1 is KGHDR and CDR2 is SFDVKD. The DNA of the CDR3 is TGTGCCACCAGTGATTCCCGGGGAAGTAGTGAGCAGTTCTTC. Its protein is CATSDSRGSSEQFF.

The chain's CDR3 is CASSLKGIEKLFF. The CDR3 DNA reads as TGTGCCAGCAGCTTGAAGGGGATTGAAAAACTGTTTTTT. The rearrangement links TRBV5-4 to TRBJ1-4, with D perhaps TRBD1 (5 bases). CDR3 length equals 13 residues. V dropped 1 base and J dropped 7 bases, with 8 bases sitting between them. The V gene's germline CDR1 is SGHNT and CDR2 YYREEE (reference sequence). Combining the CDR3 with reference TRBV5-4 and TRBJ1-4 gives the whole variable domain ETGVTQSPTHLIKTRGQQVTLRCSSQSGHNTVSWYQQALGQGPQFIFQYYREEENGRGNFPPRFSGLQFPNYSSELNVNALELDDSALYLCASSLKGIEKLFFGSGTQLSVL.

V usage is TRBV28 and J usage is TRBJ1-2; tentatively, D is TRBD1 (6 bases). The germline gives CDR1 MDHEN, CDR2 SYDVKM. The V end lost 6 bases, the J end lost 3 bases, and 14 bases lay between the germline ends. The CDR3 totals 14 residues. As DNA, the CDR3 is TGTGCCAGCAGGCCGACAGGTTTGGACTATGGCTACACCTTC. The encoded protein is CASRPTGLDYGYTF.

V usage is TRBV13 and J usage is TRBJ2-1; D gene uncertain. CDR1 PRHDT and CDR2 FYEKMQ come from the germline V gene (reference sequence). CDR3 size: 13 residues. V was pared by 7 bases and J by 10 bases, with 17 bases between. DNA for the CDR3: TGTGCCAGCACCCCAAGGCGCCGCGGCGAGCAGTTCTTC. Protein: CASTPRRRGEQFF.

V and J are TRBV24-1 and TRBJ2-3; perhaps TRBD1 as D (5 bases). The CDR3 is made up of 16 amino acids. Germline values: CDR1 KGHDR, CDR2 SFDVKD. Trimming cost V 4 bases and J 5 bases, with 18 bases left between them. CDR3 DNA: TGTGCCACCAGTGACCCAGTGGTAGGGGTGGGAGATACGCAGTATTTT. Protein product: CATSDPVVGVGDTQYF.

This clone was detected once. The CDR3 is CASSSSGNTGELFF. CDR3 bases: TGTGCCAGCAGTTCTAGCGGGAACACCGGGGAGCTGTTTTTT. The V call is TRBV6-5, the J call TRBJ2-2; 7 bases map to TRBD2. This CDR3 is 14 amino acids long. V shed 4 bases and J 1 base; nucleotides not matched to a gene: 0. From germline, CDR1 is MNHEY and CDR2 SVGAGI.

The chain uses TRBV7-2 and TRBJ2-7; tentative D call: TRBD2 (6 bases). The CDR3 extends over 12 amino acids. The V gene lost 5 bases and the J gene lost 4 bases, with 9 bases spanning the gap. CDR1 is SGHTA and CDR2 is FQGNSA in the germline V gene. The CDR3 DNA sequence: TGTGCCAGCAGCCGACTAGTTTACGAGCAGTACTTC. It yields the protein CASSRLVYEQYF.

This chain connects TRBV11-3 to TRBJ1-1; tentatively, D is TRBD1 (6 bases). CDR3 size: 14 residues. Germline CDR1 is SGHNT and CDR2 is YENEEA. V was cut by 3 bases and J by 3 bases, with 11 bases left in between. CDR3 loop: CASSLTGIDTEAFF. In DNA, the CDR3 is TGTGCCAGCAGCTTGACAGGAATCGACACTGAAGCTTTCTTT.

The chain uses TRBV5-1 and TRBJ2-4; 7 bases align to TRBD1. V shed 3 bases, J shed 3 bases, and the junction held 6 bases outside the gene matches. The germline gives CDR1 SGHRS, CDR2 YFSETQ. The CDR3 consists of 15 residues. CDR3 amino acids: CASSSRQGDKNIQYF. In DNA, the CDR3 is TGCGCCAGCAGCTCCCGACAGGGTGACAAAAACATTCAGTACTTC.

The chain combines TRBV28 with TRBJ2-4, with TRBD2 matching 8 bases. The germline CDR1 and CDR2 sequences are MDHEN and SYDVKM. J was trimmed by 8 bases and V by 5 bases; bases with no gene match: 14. The CDR3 loop spans 16 amino acids. CDR3 sequence: CASSGTRLTLLDIQYF. The CDR3, as DNA: TGTGCCAGCAGTGGGACTAGGCTTACCTTACTTGACATTCAGTACTTC.